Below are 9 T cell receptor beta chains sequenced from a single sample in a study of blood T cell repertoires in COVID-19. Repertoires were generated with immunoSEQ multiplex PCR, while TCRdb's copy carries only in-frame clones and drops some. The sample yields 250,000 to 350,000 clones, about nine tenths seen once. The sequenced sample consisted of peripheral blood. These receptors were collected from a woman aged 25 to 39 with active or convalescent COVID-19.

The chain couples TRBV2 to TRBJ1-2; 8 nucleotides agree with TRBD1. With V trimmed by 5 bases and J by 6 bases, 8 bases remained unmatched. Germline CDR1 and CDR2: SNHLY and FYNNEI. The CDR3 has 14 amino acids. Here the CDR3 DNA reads TGTGCCAGCAGTCAACAGGGGGTTGCGAATGGCTACACCTTC. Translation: CASSQQGVANGYTF. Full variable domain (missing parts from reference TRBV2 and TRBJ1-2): EPEVTQTPSHQVTQMGQEVILRCVPISNHLYFYWYRQILGQKVEFLVSFYNNEISEKSEIFDDQFSVERPDGSNFTLKIRSTKLEDSAMYFCASSQQGVANGYTFGSGTRLTVV.

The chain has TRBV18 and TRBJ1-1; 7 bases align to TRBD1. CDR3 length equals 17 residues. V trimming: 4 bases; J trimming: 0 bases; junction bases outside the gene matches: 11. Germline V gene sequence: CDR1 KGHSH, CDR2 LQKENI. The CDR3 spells CASSRIQGPTLNTEAFF. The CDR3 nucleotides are TGTGCCAGCTCACGAATACAGGGGCCAACCTTGAACACTGAAGCTTTCTTT. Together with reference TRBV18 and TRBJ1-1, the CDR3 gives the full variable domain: NAGVMQNPRHLVRRRGQEARLRCSPMKGHSHVYWYRQLPEEGLKFMVYLQKENIIDESGMPKERFSAEFPKEGPSILRIQQVVRGDSAAYFCASSRIQGPTLNTEAFFGQGTRLTVV.

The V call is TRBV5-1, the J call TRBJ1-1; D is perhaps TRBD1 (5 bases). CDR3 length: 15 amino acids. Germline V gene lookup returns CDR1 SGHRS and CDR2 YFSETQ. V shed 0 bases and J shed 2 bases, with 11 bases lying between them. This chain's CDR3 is CASSLAGGFNTEAFF. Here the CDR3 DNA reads TGCGCCAGCAGCTTGGCCGGGGGGTTTAACACTGAAGCTTTCTTT.

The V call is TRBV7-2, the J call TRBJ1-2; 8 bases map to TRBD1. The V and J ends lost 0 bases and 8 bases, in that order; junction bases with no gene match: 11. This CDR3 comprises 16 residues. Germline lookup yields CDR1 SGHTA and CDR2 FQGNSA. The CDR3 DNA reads TGTGCCAGCAGCTTAGCGCGGAGGACAGGGACCTTAGGCTACACCTTC. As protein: CASSLARRTGTLGYTF. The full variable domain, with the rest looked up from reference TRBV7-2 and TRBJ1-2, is GAGVSQSPSNKVTEKGKDVELRCDPISGHTALYWYRQSLGQGLEFLIYFQGNSAPDKSGLPSDRFSAERTGGSVSTLTIQRTQQEDSAVYLCASSLARRTGTLGYTFGSGTRLTVV.

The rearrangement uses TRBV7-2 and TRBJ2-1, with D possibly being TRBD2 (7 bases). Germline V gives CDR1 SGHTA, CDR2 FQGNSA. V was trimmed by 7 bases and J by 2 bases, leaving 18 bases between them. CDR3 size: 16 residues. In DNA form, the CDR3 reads TGTGCCAGCACTCTCCTAGGGGGGGCCACCTACAATGAGCAGTTCTTC. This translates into CASTLLGGATYNEQFF.

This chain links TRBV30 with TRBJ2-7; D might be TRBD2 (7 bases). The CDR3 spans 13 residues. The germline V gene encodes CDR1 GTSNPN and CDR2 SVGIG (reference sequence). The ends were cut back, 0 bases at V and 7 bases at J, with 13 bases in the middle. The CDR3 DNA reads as TGTGCCTGGAGTGTAAGAGGGGGGGGAGAGCAGTACTTC. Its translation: CAWSVRGGGEQYF. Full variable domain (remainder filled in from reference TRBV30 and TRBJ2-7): SQTIHQWPATLVQPVGSPLSLECTVEGTSNPNLYWYRQAAGRGLQLLFYSVGIGQISSEVPQNLSASRPQDRQFILSSKKLLLSDSGFYLCAWSVRGGGEQYFGPGTRLTVT.

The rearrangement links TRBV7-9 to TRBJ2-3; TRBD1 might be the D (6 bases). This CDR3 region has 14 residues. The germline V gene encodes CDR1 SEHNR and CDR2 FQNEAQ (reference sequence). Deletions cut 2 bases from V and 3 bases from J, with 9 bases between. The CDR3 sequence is CASSLTGTTDTQYF. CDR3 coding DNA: TGTGCCAGCAGCTTAACAGGGACGACAGATACGCAGTATTTT.

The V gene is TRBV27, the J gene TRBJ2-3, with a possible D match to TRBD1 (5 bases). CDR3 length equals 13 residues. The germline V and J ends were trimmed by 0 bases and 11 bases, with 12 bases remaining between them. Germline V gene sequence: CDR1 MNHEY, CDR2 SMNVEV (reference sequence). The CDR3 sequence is CASSLSRQGEQYF. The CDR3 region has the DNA TGTGCCAGCAGTTTATCGAGGCAGGGCGAGCAGTATTTT.

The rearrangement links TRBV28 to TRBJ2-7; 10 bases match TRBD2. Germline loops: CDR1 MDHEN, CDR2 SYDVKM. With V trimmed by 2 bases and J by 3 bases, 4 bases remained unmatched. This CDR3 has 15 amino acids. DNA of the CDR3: TGTGCCAGCAGTTTAGGAGCGGGGGGGAACTACGAGCAGTACTTC. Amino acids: CASSLGAGGNYEQYF.